This T cell receptor beta chain was sequenced for a study of blood T cell repertoires in COVID-19. Across the whole study: Italy, Spain and the United States were the sources of the convalescent and acute COVID-19 samples. Sources were T cells, B-cell-depleted T cells, or PBMCs; the material itself was cDNA or gDNA.

Original handling: It was from reference gene primer amplification that nucleated cell counts were estimated. The protocol was immunoSEQ multiplex PCR, while the TCRdb copy is restricted to in-frame clones and leaves out a portion. The D gene and trimming were derived from the DNA, and the V and J assignments and clone size from that table. Among about 100,000 clones, more than 75% were seen once, and the ten largest hold roughly 13%. Germline CDR1 reads SEHNR; CDR2 reads FQNEAQ (reference sequence). The CDR3 is 16 amino acids. V lost 1 base and J lost 3; bases outside the gene matches: 6. This TCR was recovered from a human donor in a cohort sampled during active COVID-19. The chain links TRBV7-9 to TRBJ1-1, with 9 nucleotides matching TRBD1. Input material: peripheral blood. In DNA, the CDR3 is TGTGCCAGCAGCTTAGGACTGGGACAGGGAGACACTGAAGCTTTCTTT. It codes for CASSLGLGQGDTEAFF.